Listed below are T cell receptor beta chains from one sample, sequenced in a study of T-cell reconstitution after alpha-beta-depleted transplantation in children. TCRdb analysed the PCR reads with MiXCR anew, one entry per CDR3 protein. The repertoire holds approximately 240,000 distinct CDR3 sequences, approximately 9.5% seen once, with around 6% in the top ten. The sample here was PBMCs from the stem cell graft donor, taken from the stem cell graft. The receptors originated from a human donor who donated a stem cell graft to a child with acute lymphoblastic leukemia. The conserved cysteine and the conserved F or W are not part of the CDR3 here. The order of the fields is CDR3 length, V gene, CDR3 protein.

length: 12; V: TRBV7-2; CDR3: ASSSGGKTGELF
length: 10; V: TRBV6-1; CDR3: AIDRGIYGYT
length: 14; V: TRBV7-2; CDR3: ASSLSGQTLLSEQY
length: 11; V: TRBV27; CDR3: ASSRSGGTEAF
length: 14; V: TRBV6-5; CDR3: ASSYFQGQGAYGYT
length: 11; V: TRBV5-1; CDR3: ASSLLWTDEAF
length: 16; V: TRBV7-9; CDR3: ASSRPTRAKLHAYEQY
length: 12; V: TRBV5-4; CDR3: ASSLIAGEDTQY
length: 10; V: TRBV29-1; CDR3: SVDRQGDEQF
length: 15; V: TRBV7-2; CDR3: ASSLVMQGASTDTQY
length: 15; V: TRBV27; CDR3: ASSQHWNPVNTGELF
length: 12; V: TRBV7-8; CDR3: ASAYERGADTQY
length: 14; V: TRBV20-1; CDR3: SAPDPKPGRRKEQF
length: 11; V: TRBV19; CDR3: ASRVGANQPQH
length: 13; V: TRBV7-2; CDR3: ASSYDRATNEKLF
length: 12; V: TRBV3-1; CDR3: ASRTQGSKPEAF
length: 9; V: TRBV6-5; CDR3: ASRRVNEQF
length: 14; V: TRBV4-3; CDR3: ASSQEASGGADTQY
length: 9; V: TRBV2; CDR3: ASSVGRRLF
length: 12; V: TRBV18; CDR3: ASSPTGNLYEQY
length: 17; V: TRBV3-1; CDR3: ASSQSPTGTSGVWKTQY
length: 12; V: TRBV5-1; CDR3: ASSLEGANTEAF
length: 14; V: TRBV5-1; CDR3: ASSLSLAGIQNIQY
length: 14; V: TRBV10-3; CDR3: AISESYRGHNYGYT
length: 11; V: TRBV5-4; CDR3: ASSFWGLNEQY
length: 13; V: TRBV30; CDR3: AWSVLAQFRYEQY
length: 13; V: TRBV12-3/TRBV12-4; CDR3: ASSWRGAGDNEQF
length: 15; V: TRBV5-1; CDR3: ASSSRTSGGSYNEQF
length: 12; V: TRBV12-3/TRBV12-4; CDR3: ASSTGSGANVLT
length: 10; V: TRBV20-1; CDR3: SATPGAYEAF
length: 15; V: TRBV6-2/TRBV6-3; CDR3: ASRPVGLRGIYNEQF
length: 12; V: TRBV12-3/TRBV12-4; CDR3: ASSLGVRSYEQY
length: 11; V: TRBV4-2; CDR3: ASSQVSGETQY
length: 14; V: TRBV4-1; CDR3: ASSQVGQHMNTEAF
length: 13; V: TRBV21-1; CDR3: ASSNLTRGYNEQF
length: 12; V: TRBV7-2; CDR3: ASSLASGGYEQY
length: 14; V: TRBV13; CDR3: ASSLGLGARNSPLH
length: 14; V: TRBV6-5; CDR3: ASSYSTPPPLDEQY
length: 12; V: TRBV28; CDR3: ASSLPSNNEKLF
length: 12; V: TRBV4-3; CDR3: ASSQDRGIGELF
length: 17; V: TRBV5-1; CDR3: ASSSSSEIQGSSYNEQF
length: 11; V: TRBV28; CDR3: ASSSTGNQRAF